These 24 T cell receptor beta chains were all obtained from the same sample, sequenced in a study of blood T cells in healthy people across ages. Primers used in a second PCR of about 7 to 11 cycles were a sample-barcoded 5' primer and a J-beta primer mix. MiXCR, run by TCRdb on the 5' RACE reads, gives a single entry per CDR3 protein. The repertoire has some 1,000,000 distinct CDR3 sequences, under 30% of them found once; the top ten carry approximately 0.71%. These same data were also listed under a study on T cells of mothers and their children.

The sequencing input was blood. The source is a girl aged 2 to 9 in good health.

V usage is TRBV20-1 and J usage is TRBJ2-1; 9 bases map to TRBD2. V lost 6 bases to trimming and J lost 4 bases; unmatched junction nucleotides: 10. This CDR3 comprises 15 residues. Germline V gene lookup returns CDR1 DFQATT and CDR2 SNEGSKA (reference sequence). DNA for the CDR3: TGCAGTGCAGCAGCTAGCGGGAATAATTACAATGAGCAGTTCTTC. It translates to CSAAASGNNYNEQFF.

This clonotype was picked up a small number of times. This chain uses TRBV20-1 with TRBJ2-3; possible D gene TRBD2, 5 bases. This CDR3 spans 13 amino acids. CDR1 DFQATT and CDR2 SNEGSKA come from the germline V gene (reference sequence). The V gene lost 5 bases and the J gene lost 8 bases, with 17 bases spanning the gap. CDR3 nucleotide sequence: TGCAGTGCTTCTGGACTGAATGCAGGTACGCAGTATTTT. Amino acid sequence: CSASGLNAGTQYF.

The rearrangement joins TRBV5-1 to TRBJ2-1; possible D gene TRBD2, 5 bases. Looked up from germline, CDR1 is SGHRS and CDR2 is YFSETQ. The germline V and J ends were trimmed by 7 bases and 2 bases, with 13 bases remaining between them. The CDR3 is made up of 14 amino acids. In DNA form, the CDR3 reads TGCGCCAGCGCTGGGCTAGCAGCCTACAATGAGCAGTTCTTC. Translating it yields CASAGLAAYNEQFF.

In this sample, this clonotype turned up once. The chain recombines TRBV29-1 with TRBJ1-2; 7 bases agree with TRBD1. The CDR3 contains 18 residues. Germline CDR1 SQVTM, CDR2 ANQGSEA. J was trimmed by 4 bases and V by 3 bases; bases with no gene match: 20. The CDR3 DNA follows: TGCAGCGTTGATTGGCCCAGAATACAGGGGCGAAATGTCTATGGCTACACCTTC. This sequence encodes CSVDWPRIQGRNVYGYTF.

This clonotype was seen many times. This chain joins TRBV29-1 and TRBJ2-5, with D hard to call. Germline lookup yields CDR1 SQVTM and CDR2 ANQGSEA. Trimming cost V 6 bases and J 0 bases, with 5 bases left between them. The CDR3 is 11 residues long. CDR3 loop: CSVGHQETQYF. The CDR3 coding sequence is TGCAGCGTGGGCCACCAAGAGACCCAGTACTTC.

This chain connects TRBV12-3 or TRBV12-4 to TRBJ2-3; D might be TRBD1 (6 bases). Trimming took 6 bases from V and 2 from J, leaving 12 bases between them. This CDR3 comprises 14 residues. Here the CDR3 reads CASRLRDITDTQYF. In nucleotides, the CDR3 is TGTGCCAGCAGACTCCGGGACATCACAGATACGCAGTATTTT.

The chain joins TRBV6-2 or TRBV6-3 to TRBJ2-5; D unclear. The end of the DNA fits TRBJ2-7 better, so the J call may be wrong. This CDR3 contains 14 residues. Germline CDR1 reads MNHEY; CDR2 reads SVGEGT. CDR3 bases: TGTGCCAGCAGTTACTCGTCTCTCTATTCCGAGCAGTACTTC. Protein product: CASSYSSLYSEQYF.

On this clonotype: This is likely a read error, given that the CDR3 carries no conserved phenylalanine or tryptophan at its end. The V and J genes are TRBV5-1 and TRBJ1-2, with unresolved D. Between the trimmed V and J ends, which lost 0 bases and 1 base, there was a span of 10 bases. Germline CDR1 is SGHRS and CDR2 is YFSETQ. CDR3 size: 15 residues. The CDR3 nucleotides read TGCGCCAGCAGCTTGGGGCCTCCATTTAACTATGGCTACACCCTC. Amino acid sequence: CASSLGPPFNYGYTL.

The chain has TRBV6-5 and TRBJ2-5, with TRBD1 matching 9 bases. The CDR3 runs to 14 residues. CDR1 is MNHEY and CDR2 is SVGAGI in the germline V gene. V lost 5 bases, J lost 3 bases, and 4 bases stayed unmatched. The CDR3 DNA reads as TGTGCCAGCAGTGGGACAGGGAGAGAAGAGACCCAGTACTTC. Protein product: CASSGTGREETQYF.

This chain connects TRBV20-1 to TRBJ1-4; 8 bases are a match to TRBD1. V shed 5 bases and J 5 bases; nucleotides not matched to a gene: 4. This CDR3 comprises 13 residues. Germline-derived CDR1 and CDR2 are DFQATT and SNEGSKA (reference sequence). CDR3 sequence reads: CSADRGKNEKLFF. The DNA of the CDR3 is TGCAGTGCTGACAGGGGAAAGAATGAAAAACTGTTTTTT.

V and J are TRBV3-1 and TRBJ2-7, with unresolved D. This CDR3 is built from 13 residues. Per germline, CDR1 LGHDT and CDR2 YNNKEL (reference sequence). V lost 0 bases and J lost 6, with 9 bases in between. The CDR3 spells CASSQEMEGEQYF. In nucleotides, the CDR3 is TGTGCCAGCAGCCAAGAAATGGAAGGCGAGCAGTACTTC.

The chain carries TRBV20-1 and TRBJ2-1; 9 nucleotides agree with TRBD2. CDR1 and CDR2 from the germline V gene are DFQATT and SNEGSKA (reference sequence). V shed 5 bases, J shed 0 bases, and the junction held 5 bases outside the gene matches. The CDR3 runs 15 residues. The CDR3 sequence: CSALSGGSSYNEQFF. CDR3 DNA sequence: TGCAGTGCTCTTAGCGGGGGAAGCTCCTACAATGAGCAGTTCTTC.

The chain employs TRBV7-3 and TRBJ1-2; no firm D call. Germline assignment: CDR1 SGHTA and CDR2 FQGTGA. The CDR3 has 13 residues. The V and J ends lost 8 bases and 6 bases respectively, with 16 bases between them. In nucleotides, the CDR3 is TGTGCCAGCGGCCTTTACACGGGAGATGGCTACACCTTC. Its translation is CASGLYTGDGYTF.

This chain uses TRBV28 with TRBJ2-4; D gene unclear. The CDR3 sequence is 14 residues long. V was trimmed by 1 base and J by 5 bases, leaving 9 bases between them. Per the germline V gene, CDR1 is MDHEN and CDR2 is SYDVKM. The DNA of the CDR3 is TGTGCCAGCAGTTTATCGCAGCCGGAAAACATTCAGTACTTC. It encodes CASSLSQPENIQYF.

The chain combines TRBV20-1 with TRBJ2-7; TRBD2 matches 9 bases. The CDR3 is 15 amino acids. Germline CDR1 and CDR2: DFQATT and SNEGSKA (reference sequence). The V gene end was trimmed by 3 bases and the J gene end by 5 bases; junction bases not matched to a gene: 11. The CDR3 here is CSASRQRGERDEQYF. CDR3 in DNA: TGCAGTGCTAGTCGGCAGCGGGGGGAGAGAGACGAGCAGTACTTC.

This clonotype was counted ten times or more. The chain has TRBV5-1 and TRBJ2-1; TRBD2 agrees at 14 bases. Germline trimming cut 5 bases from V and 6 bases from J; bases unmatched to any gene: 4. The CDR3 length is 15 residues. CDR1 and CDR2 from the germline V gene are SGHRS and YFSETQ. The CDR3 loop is CASRTGTSGSNEQFF. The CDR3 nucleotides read TGCGCCAGCAGAACAGGGACTAGCGGGAGCAATGAGCAGTTCTTC.

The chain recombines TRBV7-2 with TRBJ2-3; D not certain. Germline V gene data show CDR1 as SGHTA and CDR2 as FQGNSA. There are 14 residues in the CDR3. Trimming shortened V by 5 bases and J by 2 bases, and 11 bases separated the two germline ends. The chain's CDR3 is CASSPLQYTDTQYF. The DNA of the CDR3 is TGTGCCAGCAGCCCGTTGCAATACACAGATACGCAGTATTTT.

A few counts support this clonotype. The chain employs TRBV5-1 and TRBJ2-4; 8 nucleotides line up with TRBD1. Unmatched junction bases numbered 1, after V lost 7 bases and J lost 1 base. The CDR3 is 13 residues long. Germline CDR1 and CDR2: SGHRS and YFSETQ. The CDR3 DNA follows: TGCGCCAGCTGGGACAGGGCCAAAAACATTCAGTACTTC. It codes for CASWDRAKNIQYF. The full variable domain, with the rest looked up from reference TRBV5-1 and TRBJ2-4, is KAGVTQTPRYLIKTRGQQVTLSCSPISGHRSVSWYQQTPGQGLQFLFEYFSETQRNKGNFPGRFSGRQFSNSRSEMNVSTLELGDSALYLCASWDRAKNIQYFGAGTRLSVL.

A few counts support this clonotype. The CDR3 DNA reads TGTGCCTCGTGGGAGGCGAATGGGGTTGAAGCTTTCTTT. Protein: CASWEANGVEAFF. V usage is TRBV28 and J usage is TRBJ1-1; D is ambiguous. The V and J ends lost 11 bases and 7 bases respectively, with 20 bases between them. The V gene's germline CDR1 is MDHEN and CDR2 SYDVKM. This CDR3 region has 13 residues.

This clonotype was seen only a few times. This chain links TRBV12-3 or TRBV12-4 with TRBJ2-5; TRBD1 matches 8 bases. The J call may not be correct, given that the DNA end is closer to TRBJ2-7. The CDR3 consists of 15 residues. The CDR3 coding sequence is TGTGCCAGCACCTCCGGGACAGGCTTTACCTACGAGCAGTACTTC. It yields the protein CASTSGTGFTYEQYF.

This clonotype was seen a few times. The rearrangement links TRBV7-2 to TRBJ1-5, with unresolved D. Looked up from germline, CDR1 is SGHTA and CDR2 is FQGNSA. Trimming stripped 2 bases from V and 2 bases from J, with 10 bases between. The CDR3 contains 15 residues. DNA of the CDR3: TGTGCCAGCAGCTTATTCGGGGATCGCAATCAGCCCCAGCATTTT. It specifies CASSLFGDRNQPQHF.

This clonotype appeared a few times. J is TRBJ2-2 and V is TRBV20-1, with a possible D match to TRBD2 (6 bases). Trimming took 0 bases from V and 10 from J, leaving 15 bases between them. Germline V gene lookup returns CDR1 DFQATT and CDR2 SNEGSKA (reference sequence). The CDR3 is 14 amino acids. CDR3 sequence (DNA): TGCAGTGCTAGAGATATGGGACTTCCGGAGGAGCTGTTTTTT. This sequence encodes CSARDMGLPEELFF.

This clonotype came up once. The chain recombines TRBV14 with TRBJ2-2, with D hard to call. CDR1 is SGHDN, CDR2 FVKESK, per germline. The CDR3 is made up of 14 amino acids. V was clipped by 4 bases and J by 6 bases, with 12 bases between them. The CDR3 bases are TGTGCCAGCAGCCCCGTAGTAGCTGCCGGGGAGCTGTTTTTT. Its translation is CASSPVVAAGELFF.

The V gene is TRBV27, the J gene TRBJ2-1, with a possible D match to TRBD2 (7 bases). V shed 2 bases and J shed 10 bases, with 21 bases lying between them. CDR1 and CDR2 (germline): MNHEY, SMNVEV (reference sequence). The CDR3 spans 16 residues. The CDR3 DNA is TGTGCCAGCAGTTTAGGGGGGGGCATTACGATCGGCGAGCAGTTCTTC. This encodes CASSLGGGITIGEQFF.